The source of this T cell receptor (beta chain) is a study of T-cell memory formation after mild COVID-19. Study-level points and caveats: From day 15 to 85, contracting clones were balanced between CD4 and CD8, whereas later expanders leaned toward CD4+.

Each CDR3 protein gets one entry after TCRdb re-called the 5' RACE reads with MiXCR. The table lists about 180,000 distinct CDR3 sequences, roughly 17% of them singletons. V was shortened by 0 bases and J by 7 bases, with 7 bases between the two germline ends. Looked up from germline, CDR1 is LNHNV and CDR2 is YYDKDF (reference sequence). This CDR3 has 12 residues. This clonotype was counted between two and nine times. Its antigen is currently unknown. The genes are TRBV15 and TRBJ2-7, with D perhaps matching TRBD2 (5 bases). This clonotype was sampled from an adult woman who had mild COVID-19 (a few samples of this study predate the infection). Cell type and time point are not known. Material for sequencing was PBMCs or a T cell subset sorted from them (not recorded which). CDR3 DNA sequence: TGTGCCACCAGCAGAGATAGCGTAGAGCAGTACTTC. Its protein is CATSRDSVEQYF.